Sequencing of this T cell receptor (beta chain) was carried out in a study of molecular identifiers for immune sequencing clone quantification (dated by TCRdb to 2016 to 2018). Background on the whole study: For a replicate experiment, RNA from about 21,000 or 97,000 naive CD8 T cells was divided into five aliquots, of which four were sequenced. This methods study used CD8 T cells to benchmark TCR RNA copy counting and molecular-identifier clustering-based TCR repertoire sequencing (MIDCIRS).

What the study reported, not specific to this receptor: The naive libraries included spiked-in Jurkat TCR RNA (roughly nine copies' worth), and this Jurkat TCR RNA is not part of the donor repertoire. Clones above 20 RNA copies held over 98% of molecules in CMV-specific effector cells but under 1% in naive cells. Spiked-in Jurkat TCR RNA equal to a single cell's worth was reported to be detectable even within 1,200,000 naive CD8 T cells. Modeling indicated 2.5 to 3.5 TCR RNA copies recovered per cell, compared with around 10 by digital PCR, which implies a capture efficiency of 25% to 35%. Highly expanded clone sizes could be underestimated because identical TCR molecules may share a barcode. When barcode sub-clustering was not used, chimeric consensus sequences inflated TCR diversity, with chimeras reaching as high as 47%.

Libraries of naive CD8 T cells were built from around 20,000 to 990,000 sorted cells, with 10%, 30% or 50% of the purified RNA used. On a BD FACSAria II, naive CD8 T cells were FACS-sorted as CD8+CD4-CCR7+CD45RA+ and collected into RLT Plus buffer. Approximately 9 TCR copies' worth of Jurkat RNA were spiked into about 19,000-1,000,000 naive CD8 T cell samples to test detection sensitivity. CD8 T cells were enriched using RosetteSep CD8+ T Cell Enrichment Cocktail and Ficoll-Paque, and the enriched cells then underwent ACK red cell lysis. V is cut back by 8 bases and J by 6 bases, with 10 bases in the junction unmatched. From the cysteine up to the phenylalanine, the CDR3 has a length of 14 residues. The entry retains the CDR3 DNA only, 42 bases that are in frame from base 1. From a lookup of the germline V gene, CDR1 and CDR2 are MDHEN and SYDVKM. This clonotype occurred many times. No antigen is known for it. Nothing much larger sits one base from this clone, and base qualities are not available.

To prepare the library, PCR was applied. Sequenced on an Illumina HiSeq 4000. Preparation of bulk TCR libraries followed a previously described approach, with the TCR primers listed in Table S5. Purification of total RNA was performed with the Qiagen AllPrep DNA/RNA kit. Before any analysis, reads coming from multiple sequencing runs of the same library were combined into one pool. The authors' analysis ran thus. Reads were retained only if an exact TCR constant sequence was present, and the retained reads were trimmed to 150 nt and grouped according to their 12-nt molecular barcodes. Reads within each barcode group were sub-clustered using a 15% Levenshtein threshold, and quality-weighted consensus sequences were constructed for each RNA molecule. Non-functional sequences were excluded, and lower-count sequences lying one edit away from another sequence were also excluded. On the basis of fitting two negative binomial distributions, barcode sub-clusters with fewer than 20% of the maximum read count were discarded. TCRdb reran the public reads through fastp at Q25 and MiXCR, keeping productive beta chains. Rows merge per CDR3 protein into single entries with the most common DNA and genes. TCRdb, not the authors, supplied the V and J calls. The sample table lists about 640,000 distinct CDR3 sequences, nearly 20% of them with a count of one. 0.75% to 0.95% of the sample goes to the ten largest clones.

Sequencing was done on a sample of naive CD8+ T cells from blood, with Jurkat cell RNA spiked in. This specimen's cell subset or site label, per the study, means: FACS-sorted CD8+CD4-CCR7+CD45RA+ naive T cells. The source of this sequence is a human donor in good health. Some libraries in this study had Jurkat cell RNA spiked in. Rearrangement joined TRBV28 to TRBJ2-7, and 10 bases in between align with TRBD1. CDR3 protein: CASGRGTGVGEQYF. The nucleotide sequence is TGTGCCAGCGGCAGGGGGACAGGGGTTGGCGAGCAGTACTTC.